These 2 T cell receptor beta chains share one sample of origin, sequenced in a study of post-analysis software for immune sequencing data. Incorporated into the TCR beta cDNA libraries were unique molecular identifiers, which served to reduce PCR and sequencing biases. TCRdb reprocessed the PCR reads with MiXCR, giving one entry per CDR3 protein. Of about 800,000 distinct CDR3 sequences listed, around 27% are singletons. These receptors have no known antigen. Study-level points and caveats: Relative to controls, patients had a few TRBV segments at higher frequency, with TRBV5-6, TRBV5-1 and TRBV20-1 among these.

The sample comprised blood. These receptors originate from a girl between 10 and 17 years old with multiple sclerosis.

This clonotype was detected a few times. V usage is TRBV4-1 and J usage is TRBJ2-6; D perhaps matches TRBD1 (5 bases). The germline V and J ends were trimmed by 4 bases and 3 bases, with 13 bases remaining between them. The CDR3 covers 16 residues. Per the germline V gene, CDR1 is MGHRA and CDR2 is YSYEKL. CDR3 residues: CASSPGWGLGANVLTF. CDR3 bases: TGCGCCAGCAGCCCCGGTTGGGGCCTTGGGGCCAACGTCCTGACTTTC.

This clonotype was recorded at least ten times. This chain links TRBV7-9 with TRBJ2-7; 9 positions match TRBD2. V shed 0 bases and J 7 bases; nucleotides not matched to a gene: 7. The CDR3 is made up of 15 amino acids. The germline V gene encodes CDR1 SEHNR and CDR2 FQNEAQ (reference sequence). The CDR3 sequence is CASSLAREGPGEQYF. CDR3 bases: TGTGCCAGCAGCTTAGCGCGGGAGGGCCCGGGTGAGCAGTACTTC.